The clone carrying this TCR beta chain was counted between two and nine times. Its antigen remains unidentified. At one end, the junction sequence differs from germline, possibly due to a read error. Germline lookup yields CDR1 LNHDA and CDR2 SQIVND (reference sequence). The CDR3 extends over 13 amino acids. These data belong to a study of beta chain features in type 1 diabetes. Study information: When patients were set against healthy donors, age, gender and cell yields were similar. Study-wide points: Type 1 diabetes patients had moderately but significantly shorter TCRB CDR3s in all four CD4+ subsets. PCR, the amplification step, might favor shorter templates, equally in patients and controls. For type 1 diabetes patients, VDJ junctions showed fewer insertions and more deletions.

Expressed TCRB transcripts were sequenced because the entire RNA isolate underwent reverse transcription. Sequencing was performed with immunoSEQ multiplex PCR; in TCRdb, only in-frame clones are kept and a portion is missing. Counted here are about 260,000 clones, around 20% occurring once; the ten biggest clones make up about 0.028%. Material: naive CD4+ T cells from blood. The chain couples TRBV19 to TRBJ1-1; tentatively, D is TRBD1 (5 bases). This sequence was found in a woman between 35 and 50 years old with type 1 diabetes. The CDR3 region is CASSPTGVPVGAF. In nucleotides, the CDR3 is TGTGCCAGTAGTCCCACGGGGGTCCCGGTGGGCGCCTTT.